Following are 23 T cell receptor beta chains from one sample sequenced in a study of Ad26.COV2.S vaccination and SARS-CoV-2 variants. Sequencing was performed with immunoSEQ multiplex PCR; in TCRdb, only in-frame clones are kept and a portion is missing. The profile shows under 500,000 clones, around 93% of them singletons. Regarding treatment: 15 to 20 received Ad26.COV2.S at low or high dose, single or two shots; about 5 received placebo; per-sample allocation not given. On day 63 after the first injection, vaccine and placebo recipients gave samples. Material: peripheral blood, obtained in a trial of Ad26.COV2.S vaccine versus placebo. Receptors were obtained from a person between 18 and 59 years old who received the Ad26.COV2.S COVID-19 vaccine or a placebo.

This rearrangement joins TRBV9 to TRBJ1-6, with a weak D call TRBD1 (6 bases). The V and J ends lost 3 bases and 10 bases respectively, with 20 bases between them. Germline V gene sequence: CDR1 SGDLS, CDR2 YYNGEE. CDR3 length equals 16 residues. CDR3 residues: CASSARGGLDKSPLHF. Written as DNA, the CDR3 is TGTGCCAGCAGCGCCCGGGGGGGCCTCGACAAATCACCCCTCCACTTT.

J is TRBJ2-4 and V is TRBV28; TRBD1 might be the D (6 bases). There are 15 residues in the CDR3. The V and J ends lost 6 bases and 1 base respectively, with 13 bases between them. Germline lookup yields CDR1 MDHEN and CDR2 SYDVKM. The CDR3 is CASRHDRLAKNIQYF. The CDR3 DNA reads TGTGCCAGCAGACACGACAGGCTGGCCAAAAACATTCAGTACTTC.

The chain uses TRBV27 and TRBJ2-2, with D hard to call. With 6 bases removed from V and 6 bases from J, the gap between germline ends came to 14 bases. Germline V CDR1 and CDR2: MNHEY, SMNVEV (reference sequence). CDR3 length equals 14 residues. CDR3 DNA sequence: TGTGCCAGCAGCTTGCTTTTAGGCCCCGGGGAGCTGTTTTTT. Protein product: CASSLLLGPGELFF.

The chain employs TRBV4-3 and TRBJ2-7; D is unclear. V dropped 0 bases and J dropped 5 bases, with 8 bases sitting between them. Looked up from germline, CDR1 is LGHNA and CDR2 is YSLEER. This CDR3 has 13 residues. CDR3: CASSQDTEDEQYF. The CDR3 coding sequence is TGCGCCAGCAGCCAAGATACGGAAGACGAGCAGTACTTC.

This clone has a single count. The chain couples TRBV28 to TRBJ1-1; D is undetermined. The CDR3 is 15 amino acids. Germline V lookup: CDR1 MDHEN, CDR2 SYDVKM. Trimming removed 1 base from V and 0 bases from J, with 9 bases in between. The DNA of the CDR3 is TGTGCCAGCAGTTTATTGCCAAGGATGAACACTGAAGCTTTCTTT. This translates into CASSLLPRMNTEAFF.

The chain carries TRBV19 and TRBJ1-3; no reliable D call. Between the trimmed V and J ends, which lost 3 bases and 9 bases, there was a span of 6 bases. CDR1 LNHDA and CDR2 SQIVND come from the germline V gene (reference sequence). The CDR3 totals 11 residues. CDR3 nucleotides: TGTGCCAGTAGTATGATGACCACCATATATTTT. Its protein product is CASSMMTTIYF.

The chain recombines TRBV6-2 or TRBV6-3 with TRBJ2-3; 8 nucleotides match TRBD2. Germline-derived CDR1 and CDR2 are MNHEY and SVGEGT. This CDR3 contains 15 residues. J lost 1 base, V lost 2 bases, and 2 bases had no gene match. The CDR3 region has the DNA TGTGCCAGCAGTTACAGGCGGGGGGGCACAGATACGCAGTATTTT. It translates to CASSYRRGGTDTQYF.

The chain employs TRBV7-2 and TRBJ2-3; TRBD2 might be the D (6 bases). The CDR3 spans 16 residues. CDR1 is SGHTA, CDR2 FQGNSA, per germline. Trimming removed 6 bases from V and 4 bases from J, with 20 bases in between. The CDR3 sequence: CASSIWGSTGADTQYF. The CDR3 region has the DNA TGTGCCAGCAGTATCTGGGGGTCGACGGGGGCAGATACGCAGTATTTT.

The genes are TRBV11-2 and TRBJ2-2; D is perhaps TRBD1 (6 bases). The CDR3 is 15 residues long. Germline assignment: CDR1 SGHAT and CDR2 FQNNGV. The germline V and J ends were trimmed by 6 bases and 6 bases, with 17 bases remaining between them. The CDR3 is CASSLGAGAPGELFF. CDR3 in DNA: TGTGCCAGCAGTCTAGGGGCAGGGGCCCCCGGGGAGCTGTTTTTT.

The genes are TRBV5-1 and TRBJ2-7, with 7 bases identical to TRBD1. The junction had 3 bases not matched to a gene; V was cut back by 0 bases and J by 0 bases. Germline CDR1 and CDR2: SGHRS and YFSETQ. The CDR3 totals 15 residues. CDR3 in amino acids: CASSLVRDSSYEQYF. The CDR3 DNA follows: TGCGCCAGCAGCTTGGTCCGGGACAGCTCCTACGAGCAGTACTTC.

The chain has TRBV9 and TRBJ2-5; 11 nucleotides align to TRBD2. Germline V gene sequence: CDR1 SGDLS, CDR2 YYNGEE. CDR3 length: 16 amino acids. Trimming removed 0 bases from V and 5 bases from J; junction bases left unmatched: 6. CDR3 residues: CASSVGLAGGRETQYF. The CDR3 DNA follows: TGTGCCAGCAGCGTAGGATTAGCGGGGGGGCGGGAGACCCAGTACTTC. Supplemented by reference TRBV9 and TRBJ2-5, the full variable domain reads DSGVTQTPKHLITATGQRVTLRCSPRSGDLSVYWYQQSLDQGLQFLIQYYNGEERAKGNILERFSAQQFPDLHSELNLSSLELGDSALYFCASSVGLAGGRETQYFGPGTRLLVL.

This CDR3 reads CASSRGHSGEISTDTQYF. In DNA form, the CDR3 reads TGCGCCAGCAGCAGGGGTCATAGCGGGGAGATAAGCACAGATACGCAGTATTTT. The genes are TRBV4-1 and TRBJ2-3; 8 bases fit TRBD2. The CDR3 spans 18 residues. Trimming removed 5 bases from V and 0 bases from J; junction bases left unmatched: 13. Germline V lookup: CDR1 MGHRA, CDR2 YSYEKL.

This clone has only one observation. This rearrangement joins TRBV3-1 (or the pseudogene TRBV3-2) to TRBJ2-3; TRBD2 matches at 10 bases. With V trimmed by 1 base and J by 2 bases, 3 bases remained unmatched. Germline loops: CDR1 LGHDT, CDR2 YNNKEL (reference sequence). The CDR3 loop spans 16 amino acids. The CDR3 region is CASSQGTSGYTDTQYF. For the CDR3, the DNA is TGTGCCAGCAGCCAAGGGACTAGCGGATACACAGATACGCAGTATTTT.

The gene calls are TRBV4-3 and TRBJ2-3; 10 nucleotides agree with TRBD2. The CDR3 is made up of 18 amino acids. V shed 0 bases, J shed 3 bases, and the junction held 9 bases outside the gene matches. Germline V gene sequence: CDR1 LGHNA, CDR2 YSLEER. The CDR3 DNA is TGCGCCAGCAGCCAAGAGTTTGTAAGGACTAGCGGAACAGATACGCAGTATTTT. Translated, it gives CASSQEFVRTSGTDTQYF.

The chain links TRBV11-2 to TRBJ1-4, with D maybe TRBD1 (5 bases). The CDR3 is 15 amino acids. V was cut by 8 bases and J by 3 bases, with 16 bases left in between. The germline CDR1 and CDR2 sequences are SGHAT and FQNNGV. The CDR3 bases are TGTGCCAGCCACTACCGGGGCAGGGCTAATGAAAAACTGTTTTTT. Protein: CASHYRGRANEKLFF.

The chain combines TRBV7-2 with TRBJ2-2; 10 bases are a match to TRBD2. The V segment lost 2 bases and the J segment 4 bases; nucleotides outside the gene matches: 7. CDR1 is SGHTA, CDR2 FQGNSA, per germline. CDR3 length equals 17 residues. CDR3 nucleotides: TGTGCCAGCAGCTTAAAAGGACTAGCGGAACCCACCGGGGAGCTGTTTTTT. It yields the protein CASSLKGLAEPTGELFF. The full variable domain, rest sourced from reference TRBV7-2 and TRBJ2-2, is GAGVSQSPSNKVTEKGKDVELRCDPISGHTALYWYRQSLGQGLEFLIYFQGNSAPDKSGLPSDRFSAERTGGSVSTLTIQRTQQEDSAVYLCASSLKGLAEPTGELFFGEGSRLTVL.

The gene calls are TRBV18 and TRBJ1-6; D possibly corresponds to TRBD1 (5 bases). The CDR3 totals 14 residues. The V end lost 4 bases, the J end lost 8 bases, and 12 bases lay between the germline ends. From germline, CDR1 is KGHSH and CDR2 LQKENI. CDR3 sequence (DNA): TGTGCCAGCTCACGGGGGGGAGGTGATTCACCCCTCCACTTT. Its translation: CASSRGGGDSPLHF.

This chain joins TRBV12-3 or TRBV12-4 and TRBJ2-1; D not resolved. This CDR3 is 11 amino acids long. With 5 bases removed from V and 9 bases from J, the gap between germline ends came to 8 bases. CDR3 sequence: CASSVLAEQFF. CDR3 coding DNA: TGTGCCAGCAGTGTTTTAGCTGAGCAGTTCTTC.

This sequence joins TRBV7-2 and TRBJ2-2; D unclear. CDR1 SGHTA and CDR2 FQGNSA come from the germline V gene. V was clipped by 1 base and J by 8 bases, with 11 bases between them. The CDR3 has 14 amino acids. In nucleotides, the CDR3 is TGTGCCAGCAGCTTAGACTACACCAGAGGGGAGCTGTTTTTT. As protein: CASSLDYTRGELFF.

V is TRBV4-3 and J is TRBJ1-3; D not certain. V dropped 3 bases and J dropped 2 bases, with 11 bases sitting between them. There are 15 residues in the CDR3. CDR1 and CDR2 (germline): LGHNA, YSLEER. The DNA for the CDR3 is TGCGCCAGCAGCCAGGAGAGGGAGGCTGGAAACACCATATATTTT. Its translation: CASSQEREAGNTIYF.

For the CDR3, the DNA is TGTGCCAGCAGTTCCGCTCAGGTCCTGTATGGCTACACCTTC. It is translated as CASSSAQVLYGYTF. The chain carries TRBV28 and TRBJ1-2, with D unresolved. Trimming took 4 bases from V and 5 from J, leaving 14 bases between them. There are 14 residues in the CDR3. Germline V gene sequence: CDR1 MDHEN, CDR2 SYDVKM.

The chain employs TRBV6-5 and TRBJ2-5; tentatively, D is TRBD2 (6 bases). The CDR3 totals 15 residues. Germline V lookup: CDR1 MNHEY, CDR2 SVGAGI. V shed 6 bases and J shed 5 bases, with 19 bases lying between them. The CDR3: CASRPLSAGRETQYF. The CDR3, as DNA: TGTGCCAGCAGACCCCTTTCCGCGGGGAGGGAGACCCAGTACTTC.

As DNA, the CDR3 is TGCGCCAGCAGCCTACTACAGCGGGGGGGCACAGATACGCAGTATTTT. Translating gives CASSLLQRGGTDTQYF. The chain carries TRBV4-3 and TRBJ2-3; TRBD2 agrees at 9 bases. Germline V gene lookup returns CDR1 LGHNA and CDR2 YSLEER. V lost 4 bases to trimming and J lost 1 base; unmatched junction nucleotides: 6. The CDR3 is 16 residues long.